One and the same sample provided the 11 T cell receptor beta chains below, sequenced in a study of beta chain features in type 1 diabetes. Expressed TCRB transcripts were sequenced because the isolated RNA had all been reverse transcribed beforehand. The protocol was immunoSEQ multiplex PCR, while the TCRdb copy is restricted to in-frame clones and leaves out a portion. The table shows hundreds of thousands of clones, with 9.6% occurring only once. Sequences were obtained from naive CD4+ T cells from blood. The source of these receptors is a woman younger than 35 in good health.

This clone has a handful of counts. The V and J genes are TRBV5-1 and TRBJ2-1; 10 bases agree with TRBD2. V gave up 6 bases and J gave up 0 bases; unmatched junction bases: 9. CDR1 and CDR2 (germline): SGHRS, YFSETQ. This CDR3 region has 17 residues. In DNA, the CDR3 is TGCGCCAGCAACGCCGGACTAGCGGAAAGCTCCTACAATGAGCAGTTCTTC. It encodes CASNAGLAESSYNEQFF.

The CDR3, as DNA: TGTGGTGCTTCGGGAGGAGATACGCAGTATTTT. This codes for CGASGGDTQYF. The chain has TRBV6-1 and TRBJ2-3, with 7 bases aligning to TRBD2. CDR3 size: 11 residues. Germline loops: CDR1 MNHNS, CDR2 SASEGT.

In its sample, this clone was seen a few times. This chain connects TRBV7-9 to TRBJ2-1; 7 bases agree with TRBD2. The CDR3 runs 15 residues. J gave up 7 bases and V 5 bases, and 11 bases lay outside the gene matches. Germline CDR1 reads SEHNR; CDR2 reads FQNEAQ (reference sequence). The CDR3 nucleotides are TGTGCCAGCAGCAAACCCCAAGGGACTAAAAATGAGCAGTTCTTC. It translates to CASSKPQGTKNEQFF.

The CDR3 loop reads CASSVVSVPVNTGELFF. In DNA, the CDR3 is TGTGCCAGCAGCGTAGTTTCAGTACCCGTGAACACCGGGGAGCTGTTTTTT. This chain uses TRBV9 with TRBJ2-2; unclear D gene. This CDR3 has 17 residues. Per the germline V gene, CDR1 is SGDLS and CDR2 is YYNGEE. V was clipped by 0 bases and J by 1 base, with 13 bases between them.

This clone was counted a few times. The chain carries TRBV5-1 and TRBJ2-5; D possibly corresponds to TRBD2 (6 bases). V was pared by 4 bases and J by 0 bases, with 13 bases between. The CDR3 contains 15 residues. Per germline, CDR1 SGHRS and CDR2 YFSETQ. CDR3 bases: TGCGCCAGCAGCGAGCAAGCGGGTAACCAAGAGACCCAGTACTTC. Amino acids: CASSEQAGNQETQYF.

The gene calls are TRBV9 and TRBJ2-1; D possibly corresponds to TRBD2 (6 bases). Trimming cost V 4 bases and J 6 bases, with 17 bases left between them. CDR3 size: 15 residues. Per germline, CDR1 SGDLS and CDR2 YYNGEE. This CDR3 is CASSQRPGTSNEQFF. The CDR3 nucleotides are TGTGCCAGCAGCCAAAGGCCCGGGACTTCCAATGAGCAGTTCTTC. The full variable domain, in which reference TRBV9 and TRBJ2-1 provide the parts outside the CDR3, is DSGVTQTPKHLITATGQRVTLRCSPRSGDLSVYWYQQSLDQGLQFLIQYYNGEERAKGNILERFSAQQFPDLHSELNLSSLELGDSALYFCASSQRPGTSNEQFFGPGTRLTVL.

This clone was detected only a few times. The V call is TRBV15, the J call TRBJ2-1; the D gene is possibly TRBD1 (5 bases). V was shortened by 9 bases and J by 6 bases, with 18 bases between the two germline ends. CDR3 size: 14 residues. Germline V gene sequence: CDR1 LNHNV, CDR2 YYDKDF (reference sequence). DNA of the CDR3: TGTGCCACAATCGACAGCTCCCGCACCAATGAGCAGTTCTTC. This codes for CATIDSSRTNEQFF.

Only a few counts were recorded for this clone. V usage is TRBV5-1 and J usage is TRBJ2-7; the D gene is possibly TRBD2 (7 bases). V lost 0 bases and J 7 bases, leaving 17 bases between the germline ends. This CDR3 has 15 residues. In germline, CDR1 is SGHRS, CDR2 YFSETQ. CDR3 bases: TGCGCCAGCAGCTTGGCAACGGGGGGCGCGGGGGAGCAGTACTTC. Amino acids: CASSLATGGAGEQYF.

The table lists this clone with a few counts. The rearrangement uses TRBV27 and TRBJ1-2; TRBD1 might be the D (5 bases). The CDR3 has 12 amino acids. CDR1 and CDR2 (germline): MNHEY, SMNVEV (reference sequence). The V gene lost 5 bases and the J gene lost 7 bases, with 11 bases spanning the gap. The DNA of the CDR3 is TGTGCCAGCAGTCCCGACAGTTTTGGCTACACCTTC. Protein: CASSPDSFGYTF.

The chain joins TRBV5-1 to TRBJ2-7; 7 bases map to TRBD1. CDR1 SGHRS and CDR2 YFSETQ come from the germline V gene. The length of the CDR3 is 14 residues. V lost 1 base and J lost 2; bases outside the gene matches: 3. CDR3 coding DNA: TGCGCCAGCAGCTTGCGTCAGGGGGCCTACGAGCAGTACTTC. Protein product: CASSLRQGAYEQYF.

This clone was counted ten times or more. The chain joins TRBV18 to TRBJ2-1, with D perhaps matching TRBD1 (5 bases). The CDR3 extends over 16 amino acids. The germline CDR1 and CDR2 sequences are KGHSH and LQKENI. The V and J ends lost 0 bases and 0 bases respectively, with 9 bases between them. The CDR3: CASSPPGRASYNEQFF. Written as DNA, the CDR3 is TGTGCCAGCTCACCACCAGGCAGGGCCTCCTACAATGAGCAGTTCTTC. The entire variable domain, with the rest obtained from reference TRBV18 and TRBJ2-1, is as follows: NAGVMQNPRHLVRRRGQEARLRCSPMKGHSHVYWYRQLPEEGLKFMVYLQKENIIDESGMPKERFSAEFPKEGPSILRIQQVVRGDSAAYFCASSPPGRASYNEQFFGPGTRLTVL.